The T cell receptor (beta chain) under discussion was sequenced for a study of shared T cell receptors in the human thymus. Some clones are missing from TCRdb's copy, which holds only in-frame ones; the method was immunoSEQ multiplex PCR. The sample holds hundreds of thousands of clones; roughly 86% are singletons and the top ten take about 0.0094%. The germline gives CDR1 SNHLY, CDR2 FYNNEI. With V trimmed by 6 bases and J by 3 bases, 6 bases remained unmatched. The CDR3 has 15 amino acids. These records were also assigned to another study, of human thymus T cells. That source notes: What related research reported was that thymic repertoires overlapped highly among unrelated individuals.

The chain links TRBV2 to TRBJ2-3; 10 bases match TRBD2. Sequencing was carried out using thymocytes. This clonotype was obtained from a boy less than two years old with a congenital heart defect. As DNA, the CDR3 is TGTGCCAGCAGGTCGACTAGCGGGCTTACAGATACGCAGTATTTT. Its translation is CASRSTSGLTDTQYF. Complete variable domain (other parts from reference TRBV2 and TRBJ2-3): EPEVTQTPSHQVTQMGQEVILRCVPISNHLYFYWYRQILGQKVEFLVSFYNNEISEKSEIFDDQFSVERPDGSNFTLKIRSTKLEDSAMYFCASRSTSGLTDTQYFGPGTRLTVL.